This TCR beta chain was identified in a study of T cells in Graves' hyperthyroidism and ophthalmopathy. This clonotype was observed many times. V gave up 5 bases and J gave up 10 bases; unmatched junction bases: 7. CDR3 length equals 15 residues. Per germline, CDR1 SGHVS and CDR2 FQNEAQ. Researchers amplified the TCR beta CDR3 regions from RNA transcripts. With the HTBI primer set, the TCR CDR3 went through a first round of RT-PCR. TCRdb re-called the multiplex PCR reads with MiXCR, one entry per CDR3 protein. The data show hundreds of thousands of distinct CDR3 sequences, roughly 15% seen once. The V gene is TRBV7-8, the J gene TRBJ2-1; TRBD2 matches 14 bases. The receptor was isolated from a woman in her forties or fifties with Graves' ophthalmopathy. Sequencing was done on a sample of blood. The CDR3 spells CASSPTSGRAWEQFF. The DNA of the CDR3 is TGTGCCAGCAGCCCGACTAGCGGGAGGGCCTGGGAGCAGTTCTTC.